This T cell receptor beta chain was found in a study of cytomegalovirus exposure and HLA in healthy donors. J lost 1 base, V lost 3 bases, and 3 bases had no gene match. The CDR3 totals 14 residues. Germline V gene sequence: CDR1 SGHNT, CDR2 YYREEE (reference sequence). A multiplex PCR was run with 60 Vbeta primers and 13 Jbeta primers. Method: immunoSEQ multiplex PCR; TCRdb's copy keeps in-frame clones and lacks some. Of more than 95,000 clones in the sample, about 68% were seen once. This sequence originates from a woman aged 45 to 65 in good health and CMV-seropositive. This chain joins TRBV5-4 and TRBJ1-1; 7 nucleotides agree with TRBD1. Source material: PBMCs. This CDR3 reads CASSSQGTNTEAFF. The CDR3 DNA reads TGTGCCAGCAGCTCACAGGGGACGAACACTGAAGCTTTCTTT.